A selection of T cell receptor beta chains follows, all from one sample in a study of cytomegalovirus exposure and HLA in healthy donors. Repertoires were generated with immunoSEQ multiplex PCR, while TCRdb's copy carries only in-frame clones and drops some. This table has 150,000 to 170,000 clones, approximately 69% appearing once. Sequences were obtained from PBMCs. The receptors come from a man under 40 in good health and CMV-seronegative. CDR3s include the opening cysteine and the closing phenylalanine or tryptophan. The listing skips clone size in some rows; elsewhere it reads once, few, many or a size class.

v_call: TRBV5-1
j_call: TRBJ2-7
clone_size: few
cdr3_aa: CASSLTSNYEQYF

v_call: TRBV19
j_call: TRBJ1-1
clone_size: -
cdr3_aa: CASTLGQTNTEAFF

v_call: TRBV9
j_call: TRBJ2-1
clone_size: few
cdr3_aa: CASSVGRQNEQFF

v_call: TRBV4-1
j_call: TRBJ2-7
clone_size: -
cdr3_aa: CASSQEGRETYEQYF

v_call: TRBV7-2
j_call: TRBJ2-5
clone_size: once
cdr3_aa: CASSLARLAGGQETQYF

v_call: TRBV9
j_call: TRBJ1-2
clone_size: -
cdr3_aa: CASSGTGASGYTF

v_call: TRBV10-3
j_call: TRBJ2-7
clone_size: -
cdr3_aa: CAISDGDSLYEQYF

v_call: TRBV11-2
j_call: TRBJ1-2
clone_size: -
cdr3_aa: CASSPQGNYGYTF

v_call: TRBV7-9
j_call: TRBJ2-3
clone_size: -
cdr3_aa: CASSFSGGTQYF

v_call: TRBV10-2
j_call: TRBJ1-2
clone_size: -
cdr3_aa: CASSTGQMNYGYTF

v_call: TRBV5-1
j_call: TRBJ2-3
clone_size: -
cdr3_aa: CASSSYNPTDTQYF

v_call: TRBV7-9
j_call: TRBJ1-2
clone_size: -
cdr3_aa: CASSSTGTYGYTF

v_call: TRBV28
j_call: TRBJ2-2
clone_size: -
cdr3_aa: CASSLPAGFGELFF

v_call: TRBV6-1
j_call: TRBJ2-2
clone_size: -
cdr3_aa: CASRRTPNTGELFF

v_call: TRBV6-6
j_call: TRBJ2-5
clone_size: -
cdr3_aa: CASSQAKETQYF

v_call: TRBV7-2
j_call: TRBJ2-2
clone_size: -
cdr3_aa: CAIPQRGRNTGELFF

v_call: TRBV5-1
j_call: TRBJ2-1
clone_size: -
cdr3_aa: CASSLGRLNEQFF

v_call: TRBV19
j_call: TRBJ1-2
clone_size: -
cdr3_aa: CASSQALFGYGYTF

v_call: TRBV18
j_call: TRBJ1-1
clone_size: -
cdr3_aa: CASSPGAVNTEAFF

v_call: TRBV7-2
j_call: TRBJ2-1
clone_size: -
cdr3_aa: CASSPRAGMFHNEQFF

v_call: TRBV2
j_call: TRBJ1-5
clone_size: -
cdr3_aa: CASSPWTGDNQPQHF

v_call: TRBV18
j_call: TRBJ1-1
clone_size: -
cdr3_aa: CASSPGVNTEAFF

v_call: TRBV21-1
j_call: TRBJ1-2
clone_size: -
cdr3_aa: CASTTGLTYGYTF

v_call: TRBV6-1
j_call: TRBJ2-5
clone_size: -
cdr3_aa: CASSDLSWELAETQYF

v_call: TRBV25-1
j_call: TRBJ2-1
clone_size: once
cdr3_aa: CASRKTHVLVNEQFF

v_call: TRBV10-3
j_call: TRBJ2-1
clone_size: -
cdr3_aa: CAISTGGGNEQFF

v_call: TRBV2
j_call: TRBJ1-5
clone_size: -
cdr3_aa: CASSVYRGNQPQHF

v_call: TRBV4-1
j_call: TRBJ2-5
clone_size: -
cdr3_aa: CASSQAGTSGVGGSQETQYF

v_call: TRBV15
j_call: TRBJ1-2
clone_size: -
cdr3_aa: CATSRDLGLDYGYTF

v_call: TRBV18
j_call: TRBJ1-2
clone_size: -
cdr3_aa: CASSPGATINYGYPF

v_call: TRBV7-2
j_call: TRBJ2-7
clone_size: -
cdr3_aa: CASSSTRGFSYEQYF

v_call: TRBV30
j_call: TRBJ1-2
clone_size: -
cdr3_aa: CAWSRAGGGYTF

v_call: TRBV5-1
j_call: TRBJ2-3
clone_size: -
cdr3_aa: CASNSGGVEDTQYF

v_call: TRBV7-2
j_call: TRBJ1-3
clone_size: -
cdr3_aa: CASSRDSSGNTIYF

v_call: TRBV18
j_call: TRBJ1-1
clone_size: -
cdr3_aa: CASSPPGGRIKETEAFF

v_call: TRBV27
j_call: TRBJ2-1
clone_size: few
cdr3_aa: CASSLSGNEQFF

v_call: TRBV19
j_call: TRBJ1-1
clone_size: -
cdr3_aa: CASSITGTGNTEAFF

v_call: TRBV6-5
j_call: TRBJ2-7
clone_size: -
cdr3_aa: CASTRGERGEQYF

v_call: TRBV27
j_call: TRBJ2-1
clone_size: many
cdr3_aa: CASSLSFFGGLEQFF

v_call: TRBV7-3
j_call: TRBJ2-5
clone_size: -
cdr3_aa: CASSQGTLRKETQYF

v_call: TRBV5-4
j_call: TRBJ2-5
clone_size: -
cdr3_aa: CASSSGTGGSVGETQYF

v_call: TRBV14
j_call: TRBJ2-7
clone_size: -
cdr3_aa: CASSQGTGNRGWGFHEQYF

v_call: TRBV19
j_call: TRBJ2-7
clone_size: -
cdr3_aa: CASSIGGGGSYEQYF

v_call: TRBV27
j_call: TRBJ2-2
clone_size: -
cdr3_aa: CASSYSYAGELFF

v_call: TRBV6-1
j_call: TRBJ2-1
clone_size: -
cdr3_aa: CASSDLTGRNYNEQFF

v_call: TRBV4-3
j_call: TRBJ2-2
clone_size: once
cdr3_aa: CASSQLTGTGELFF

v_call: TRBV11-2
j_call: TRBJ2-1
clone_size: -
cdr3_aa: CASSFPGGQFF

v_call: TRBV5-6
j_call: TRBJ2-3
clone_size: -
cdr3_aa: CASSSLNPGLGIDTQYF

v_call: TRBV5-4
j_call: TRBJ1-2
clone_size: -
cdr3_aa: CASSLAGQGDYGYTF

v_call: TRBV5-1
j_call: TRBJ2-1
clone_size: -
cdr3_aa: CASSLFMGAEQFF

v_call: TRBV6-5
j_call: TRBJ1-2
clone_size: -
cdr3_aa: CASSYYRGYGYTF

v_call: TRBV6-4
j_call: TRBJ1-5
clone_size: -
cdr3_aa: CANKEDSNQPQHF

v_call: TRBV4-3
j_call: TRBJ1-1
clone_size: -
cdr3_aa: CASSHVGQRNTEAFF

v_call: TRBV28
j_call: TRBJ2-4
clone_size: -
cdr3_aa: CASSSSVLAKNIQYF

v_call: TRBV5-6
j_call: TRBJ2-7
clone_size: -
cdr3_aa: CASSLRGTGGLEQYF

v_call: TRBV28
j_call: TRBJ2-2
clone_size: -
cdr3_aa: CASRSGGALINGELFF

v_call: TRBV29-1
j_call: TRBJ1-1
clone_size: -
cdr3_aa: CSGIYWGRNTEAFF

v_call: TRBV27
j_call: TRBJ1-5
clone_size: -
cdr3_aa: CASSHPTGGGSNQPQHF

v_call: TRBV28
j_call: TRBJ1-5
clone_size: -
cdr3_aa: CASSATQGALNQPQHF

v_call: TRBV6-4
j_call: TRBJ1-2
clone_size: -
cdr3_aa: CASSAAPGDNGYTF